Listed below are T cell receptor beta chains from one sample, sequenced in a study of PD-1 blockade in classical Hodgkin lymphoma. Measured with immunoSEQ multiplex PCR; TCRdb has only the in-frame clones, and not every one. The table includes about 37,000 clones, around 88% detected once. This sample comprised peripheral blood mononuclear cells (PBMCs), obtained before the second cycle of nivolumab. The origin of the receptors is a human donor with classical Hodgkin lymphoma. The CDR3 runs from the conserved cysteine through the conserved F or W. The order of the fields is CDR3 DNA, CDR3 protein, clone size, D gene, V gene, J gene. D genes are given only for firm matches. Clone size is given for some rows only: seen once, a few or many times, or a class if the clone is expanded.

TGTGCCATCAGGGAACACCTAAACACTGAAGCTTTCTTT	CAIREHLNTEAFF	few	-	TRBV10-3	TRBJ1-1
TGTGCCAGCAGCTCGAGGAAGGGGTCACCCCTCCACTTT	CASSSRKGSPLHF	-	-	TRBV7-8	TRBJ1-6
TGTGCCAGCAGCACCGGGACAGGGACTGATCAGCCCCAGCATTTT	CASSTGTGTDQPQHF	-	TRBD1	TRBV7-9	TRBJ1-5
TGTGCCACCAGCAGAGGAGCGGGCGACACAGATACGCAGTATTTT	CATSRGAGDTDTQYF	-	-	TRBV15	TRBJ2-3
TGTGCCAGCAGCTTCAACCCTAGCGGGTTTTACGAGCAGTACTTC	CASSFNPSGFYEQYF	-	TRBD2	TRBV5-6	TRBJ2-7
TGTGCCAGCAGTGAAACTTATCGGCCAGGGCGAAACACCATATATTTT	CASSETYRPGRNTIYF	-	-	TRBV6-1	TRBJ1-3
TGTGCCAGCAGCGCTTATAGCGGGAGGGCGGGAAGGGAGACCCAGTACTTC	CASSAYSGRAGRETQYF	-	TRBD2	TRBV9	TRBJ2-5
TGTGCCATCAGTAAGGGGACAGGGAATCAGCCCCAGCATTTT	CAISKGTGNQPQHF	-	TRBD1	TRBV10-3	TRBJ1-5
TGTGCCAGCAGTTACCTTGAAACAGATTCAGCCACCTTC	CASSYLETDSATF	-	-	TRBV6-5	TRBJ1-2
TGTGCCAGCAGCTCCCACCGGGACAGGGGGGCAGATACGCAGTATTTT	CASSSHRDRGADTQYF	-	TRBD1	TRBV28	TRBJ2-3
TGTGCCAGCAGCTTTCGACTAGCGGGATTCTACGAGCAGTACTTC	CASSFRLAGFYEQYF	-	TRBD2	TRBV7-6	TRBJ2-7
TGCAGTGCTATCCCTGAGCAGTTCTTC	CSAIPEQFF	-	-	TRBV20-1	TRBJ2-1
TGCGCCAGCAGTGAGGATCGGTGGGAGGGCTACAATGAGCAGTTCTTC	CASSEDRWEGYNEQFF	once	TRBD2	TRBV10-1	TRBJ2-1
TGTGCCAGCAGCGCGAGGGACAGGGGAGATACGCAGTATTTT	CASSARDRGDTQYF	-	TRBD1	TRBV9	TRBJ2-3
TGTGCCAGTAACGAGGGCCCGAGGGAGCAGTACTTC	CASNEGPREQYF	-	-	TRBV19	TRBJ2-7
TGTGCCAGTAGTATAGATGCTACTAGGAGGCGACCCACAGATACGCAGTATTTT	CASSIDATRRRPTDTQYF	once	-	TRBV19	TRBJ2-3
TGTGCCAGCAGCTTATGGAGCAATCAGCCCCAGCATTTT	CASSLWSNQPQHF	-	-	TRBV7-8	TRBJ1-5
TGCGCCAGCAGCTCCACAGGGAACGGCTATGGCTACACCTTC	CASSSTGNGYGYTF	-	-	TRBV5-1	TRBJ1-2
TGTGCCAGCAGCTCATCCCCGACAGGGAGCGACACTGAAGCTTTCTTT	CASSSSPTGSDTEAFF	-	TRBD1	TRBV5-8	TRBJ1-1
TGTGCCACCATGAGTCCAGGGGGCTTCGGCGGGGAGCTGTTTTTT	CATMSPGGFGGELFF	-	TRBD1	TRBV6-1	TRBJ2-2
TGTGCCATCAGCCCTTTCCCCAACAATGAGCAGTTCTTC	CAISPFPNNEQFF	-	-	TRBV10-3	TRBJ2-1
TGTGCCACCAGCAGCCTGACTAGCGGGAGGGCCTACAGCTCCTACAATGAGCAGTTCTTC	CATSSLTSGRAYSSYNEQFF	-	TRBD2	TRBV15	TRBJ2-1
TGTGCCTGGATTTCCCACTACGAGCAGTACTTC	CAWISHYEQYF	-	-	TRBV30	TRBJ2-7
TGTGCCAGCAGTGAAGGGACAGGGTTCCAACACGGTGAGCAGTTCTTC	CASSEGTGFQHGEQFF	-	TRBD1	TRBV25-1	TRBJ2-1
TGTGCCACCTGCAGGGGTGGAGAGGAAAAACTGTTTTTT	CATCRGGEEKLFF	-	-	TRBV10-3	TRBJ1-4
TGTGCCATCAGTGTAAGGGGACAAGGGGCAACAGATACGCAGTATTTT	CAISVRGQGATDTQYF	once	-	TRBV10-3	TRBJ2-3
TGCGCCAGCAGCTTGGCAGTAGCGGACAATGAGCAGTTCTTC	CASSLAVADNEQFF	few	-	TRBV5-1	TRBJ2-1
TGCGCCAGCAGTGAGTCTAGCGGGAGGTGGTACGAGCAGTACTTC	CASSESSGRWYEQYF	-	TRBD2	TRBV10-1	TRBJ2-7
TGTGCCAGTAGTATAACCTTTGGAGAGACCCAGTACTTC	CASSITFGETQYF	-	-	TRBV19	TRBJ2-5
TGTGCCAGCAGACAGGGTGTTGGTGGTGAAAAACTGTTTTTT	CASRQGVGGEKLFF	-	-	TRBV27	TRBJ1-4
TGTGCCTGGACCCGACACGGGGCCTACGAGCAGTACTTC	CAWTRHGAYEQYF	-	-	TRBV30	TRBJ2-7
TGTGCCAGCAGTGACAAAGCGGGAGGCACAGATACGCAGTATTTT	CASSDKAGGTDTQYF	-	TRBD2	TRBV6-4	TRBJ2-3
TGTGCCAGCAGCCCCGGGCGGGGGGGTTTTGGCTACACCTTC	CASSPGRGGFGYTF	-	-	TRBV28	TRBJ1-2
TGTGCCAGCAGTTTATCCGGACTAGCGAACACCGGGGAGCTGTTTTTT	CASSLSGLANTGELFF	-	TRBD2	TRBV28	TRBJ2-2
TGTGCCAGCTCACCTTTAGTATTAGCGGAGCAGTTCTTC	CASSPLVLAEQFF	once	-	TRBV18	TRBJ2-1
TGTGCCACCAGCAGATCCCTGGGACATCCCGTGAACACTGAAGCTTTCTTT	CATSRSLGHPVNTEAFF	-	-	TRBV15	TRBJ1-1
TGTGCCAGCAGCTTGGACGGGAGGGCTTTCTTT	CASSLDGRAFF	-	-	TRBV5-4	TRBJ1-1
TGCGCCAGCAGCTTGGTTCTAAGCTCCTACGAGCAGTACTTC	CASSLVLSSYEQYF	-	-	TRBV5-1	TRBJ2-7
TGTGCCAGCAGAGGGGGCTTTGACTCCTACGAGCAGTACTTC	CASRGGFDSYEQYF	once	TRBD1	TRBV7-8	TRBJ2-7
TGTGCCAGCAGCCCAGACAGGGGGAAGAATCAGTTCTTC	CASSPDRGKNQFF	-	TRBD1	TRBV14	TRBJ2-1
TGTGCCAGCAGCTTTTTCGCCACTTCTGTTTTAGCCGGGGAGCTGTTTTTT	CASSFFATSVLAGELFF	-	-	TRBV11-2	TRBJ2-2
TGTGCCAGCAGCCCCGGACGGCAGGGCACCTCTGGAAACACCATATATTTT	CASSPGRQGTSGNTIYF	-	-	TRBV5-4	TRBJ1-3
TGTGCCAGCAGCCCGGGGATCTACGAGCAGTACTTC	CASSPGIYEQYF	-	-	TRBV16	TRBJ2-7
TGTGCCAGCAGCCCGGACTCTGGAAACACCATATATTTT	CASSPDSGNTIYF	-	-	TRBV11-2	TRBJ1-3
TGTGCCACCTACACAGGGGGCCAAGAAGCTTTCTTT	CATYTGGQEAFF	-	TRBD1	TRBV10-3	TRBJ1-1
TGTGCCAGCAGTGGTAACAGGGTGTTCTACGAGCAGTACTTC	CASSGNRVFYEQYF	-	-	TRBV2	TRBJ2-7
TGTGCCAGCAGCTTAACCTACATAAGCGTCCATGAGCAGTTCTTC	CASSLTYISVHEQFF	-	-	TRBV7-9	TRBJ2-1
TGTGCCAGCAGCCGCCTAGCGGGAGGGGCCTCTGCTCCCGGGGAGCTGTTTTTT	CASSRLAGGASAPGELFF	large	TRBD2	TRBV7-3	TRBJ2-2
TGTGCCAGCAGCTCCCGGGCGTTGAACACCGGGGAGCTGTTTTTT	CASSSRALNTGELFF	-	-	TRBV11-1	TRBJ2-2
TGCGCCAGCAGCTACGGACAGACGAACACCGGGGAGCTGTTTTTT	CASSYGQTNTGELFF	-	-	TRBV4-1	TRBJ2-2
TGTGCCAGCAGCTTAGGTGCGGGATTGAGGGCAGATACGCAGTATTTT	CASSLGAGLRADTQYF	once	-	TRBV7-9	TRBJ2-3
TGTGCCAGCAGCTTGGCCTCCCTAGCGGGATGGGGTGAGCTGTTTTTT	CASSLASLAGWGELFF	-	TRBD2	TRBV5-6	TRBJ2-2
TGTGCCATCAAACAGGGGACTGAAGCTTTCTTT	CAIKQGTEAFF	-	TRBD1	TRBV10-3	TRBJ1-1
TGTGCCAGCAGCGCAGGGTGGGGGTTTAATGAAAAACTGTTTTTT	CASSAGWGFNEKLFF	-	-	TRBV9	TRBJ1-4